A single sample is the source of the 4 T cell receptor beta chains below, sequenced in a study of control samples from healthy donors and cancer patients. The table came from immunoSEQ multiplex PCR; TCRdb's copy has only in-frame clones and leaves some out. The sample holds about 64,000 clones, around 90% seen once. The sequenced sample consisted of PBMCs. The receptors shown here come from a man aged 35 to 55 with colorectal cancer.

This clone was counted a single time. This chain joins TRBV9 and TRBJ1-2, with D possibly being TRBD1 (6 bases). This CDR3 comprises 14 residues. Germline V gene lookup returns CDR1 SGDLS and CDR2 YYNGEE. V shed 4 bases and J shed 4 bases, with 14 bases lying between them. The CDR3 sequence is CASSPWDITYGYTF. Written as DNA, the CDR3 is TGTGCCAGCAGCCCCTGGGACATCACCTATGGCTACACCTTC.

This clone was counted once. The rearrangement uses TRBV9 and TRBJ2-1; D is uncertain. The V gene's germline CDR1 is SGDLS and CDR2 YYNGEE. V gave up 4 bases and J gave up 0 bases, with 14 bases separating them. This CDR3 contains 16 residues. The CDR3, as DNA: TGTGCCAGCAGCCCGCCGAGACTGAGCTCCTACAATGAGCAGTTCTTC. Translating it yields CASSPPRLSSYNEQFF.

The rearrangement joins TRBV16 to TRBJ1-5; D gene uncertain. Trimming shortened V by 7 bases and J by 4 bases, and 11 bases separated the two germline ends. The length of the CDR3 is 13 residues. The germline V gene has CDR1 KGHSY and CDR2 FQNENV. The CDR3 DNA is TGTGCCAGCATCGGGGATTTGAATCAGCCCCAGCATTTT. Protein product: CASIGDLNQPQHF.

This clone was recorded once. The chain links TRBV11-1 to TRBJ2-2; D remains unclear. The germline V and J ends were trimmed by 5 bases and 1 base, with 11 bases remaining between them. CDR1 and CDR2 from the germline V gene are SGHAT and FQDESV (reference sequence). CDR3 length equals 15 residues. CDR3 nucleotide sequence: TGTGCCAGCAGCCCCTCGGGCCAGAACACCGGGGAGCTGTTTTTT. Encoded protein: CASSPSGQNTGELFF.